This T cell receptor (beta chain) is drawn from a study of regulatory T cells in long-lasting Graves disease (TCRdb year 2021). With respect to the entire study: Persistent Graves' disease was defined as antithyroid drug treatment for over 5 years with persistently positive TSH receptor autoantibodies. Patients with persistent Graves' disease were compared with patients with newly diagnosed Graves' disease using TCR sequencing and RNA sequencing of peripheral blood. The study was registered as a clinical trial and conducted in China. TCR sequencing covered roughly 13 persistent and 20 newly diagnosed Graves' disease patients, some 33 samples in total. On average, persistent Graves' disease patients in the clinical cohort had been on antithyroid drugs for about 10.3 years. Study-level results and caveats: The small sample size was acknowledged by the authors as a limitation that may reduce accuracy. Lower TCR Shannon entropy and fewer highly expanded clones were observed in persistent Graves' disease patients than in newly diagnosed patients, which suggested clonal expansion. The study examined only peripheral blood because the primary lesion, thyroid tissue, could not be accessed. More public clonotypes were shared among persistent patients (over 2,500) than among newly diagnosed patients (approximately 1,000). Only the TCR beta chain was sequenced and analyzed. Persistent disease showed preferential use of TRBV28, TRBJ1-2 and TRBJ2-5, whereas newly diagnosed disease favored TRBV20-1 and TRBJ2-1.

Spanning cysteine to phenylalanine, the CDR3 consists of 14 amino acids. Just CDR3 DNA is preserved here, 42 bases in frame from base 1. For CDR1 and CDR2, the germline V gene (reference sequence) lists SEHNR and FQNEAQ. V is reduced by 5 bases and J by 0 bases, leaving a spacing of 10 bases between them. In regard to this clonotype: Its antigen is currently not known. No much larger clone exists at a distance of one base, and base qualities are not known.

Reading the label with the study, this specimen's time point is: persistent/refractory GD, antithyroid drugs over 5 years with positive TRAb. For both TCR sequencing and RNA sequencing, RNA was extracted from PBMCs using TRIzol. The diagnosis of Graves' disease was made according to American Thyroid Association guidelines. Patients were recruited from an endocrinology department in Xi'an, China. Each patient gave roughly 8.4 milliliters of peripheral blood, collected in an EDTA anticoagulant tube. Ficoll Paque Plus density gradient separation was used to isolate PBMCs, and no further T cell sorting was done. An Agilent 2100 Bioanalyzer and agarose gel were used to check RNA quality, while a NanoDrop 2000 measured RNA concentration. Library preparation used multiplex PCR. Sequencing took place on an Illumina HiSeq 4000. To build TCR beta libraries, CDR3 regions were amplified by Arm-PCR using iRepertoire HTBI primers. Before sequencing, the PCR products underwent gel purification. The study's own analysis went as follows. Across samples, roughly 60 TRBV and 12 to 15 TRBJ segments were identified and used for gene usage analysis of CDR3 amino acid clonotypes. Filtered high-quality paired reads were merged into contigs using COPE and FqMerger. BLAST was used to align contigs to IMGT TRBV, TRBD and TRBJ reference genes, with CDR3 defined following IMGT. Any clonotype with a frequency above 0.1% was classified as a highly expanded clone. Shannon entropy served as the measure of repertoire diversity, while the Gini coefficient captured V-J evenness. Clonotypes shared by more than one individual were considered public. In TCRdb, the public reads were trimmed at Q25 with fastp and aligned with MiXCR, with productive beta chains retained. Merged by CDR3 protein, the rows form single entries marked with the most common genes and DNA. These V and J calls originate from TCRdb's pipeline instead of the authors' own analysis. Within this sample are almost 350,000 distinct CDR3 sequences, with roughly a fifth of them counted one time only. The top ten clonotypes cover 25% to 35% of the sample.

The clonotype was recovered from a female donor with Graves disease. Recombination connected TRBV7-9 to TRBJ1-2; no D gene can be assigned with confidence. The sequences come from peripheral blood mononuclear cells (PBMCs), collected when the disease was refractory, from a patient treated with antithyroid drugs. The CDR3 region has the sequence CASSLGFTNYGYTF. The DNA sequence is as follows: TGTGCCAGCAGCCTCGGATTTACTAACTATGGCTACACCTTC.